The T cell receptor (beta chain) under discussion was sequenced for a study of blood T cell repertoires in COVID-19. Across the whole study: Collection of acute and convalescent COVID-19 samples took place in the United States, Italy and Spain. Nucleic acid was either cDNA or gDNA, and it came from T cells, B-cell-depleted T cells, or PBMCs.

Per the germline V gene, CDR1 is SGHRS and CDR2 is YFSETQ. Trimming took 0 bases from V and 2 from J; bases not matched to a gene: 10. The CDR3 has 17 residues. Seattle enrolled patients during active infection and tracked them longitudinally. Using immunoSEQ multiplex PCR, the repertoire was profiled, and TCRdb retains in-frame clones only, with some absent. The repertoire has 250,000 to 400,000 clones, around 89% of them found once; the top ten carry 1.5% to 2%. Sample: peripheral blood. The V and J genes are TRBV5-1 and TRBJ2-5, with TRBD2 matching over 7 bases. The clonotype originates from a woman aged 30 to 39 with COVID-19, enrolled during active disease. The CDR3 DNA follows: TGCGCCAGCAGCTTGGGTTGGGGTAGCGGGCTTCAAGAGACCCAGTACTTC. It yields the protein CASSLGWGSGLQETQYF.